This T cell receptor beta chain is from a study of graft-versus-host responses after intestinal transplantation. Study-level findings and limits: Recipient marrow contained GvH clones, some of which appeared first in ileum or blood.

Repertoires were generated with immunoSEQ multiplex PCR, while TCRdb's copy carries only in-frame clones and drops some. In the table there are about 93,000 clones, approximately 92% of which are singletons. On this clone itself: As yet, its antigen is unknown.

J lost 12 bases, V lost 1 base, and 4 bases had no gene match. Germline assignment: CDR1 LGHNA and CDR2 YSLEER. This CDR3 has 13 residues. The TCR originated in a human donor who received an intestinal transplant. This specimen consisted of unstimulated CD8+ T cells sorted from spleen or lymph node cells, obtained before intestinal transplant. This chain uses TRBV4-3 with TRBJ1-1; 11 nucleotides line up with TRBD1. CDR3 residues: CASSQGGTGGTFF. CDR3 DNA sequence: TGCGCCAGCAGCCAAGGGGGGACAGGGGGGACTTTCTTT.